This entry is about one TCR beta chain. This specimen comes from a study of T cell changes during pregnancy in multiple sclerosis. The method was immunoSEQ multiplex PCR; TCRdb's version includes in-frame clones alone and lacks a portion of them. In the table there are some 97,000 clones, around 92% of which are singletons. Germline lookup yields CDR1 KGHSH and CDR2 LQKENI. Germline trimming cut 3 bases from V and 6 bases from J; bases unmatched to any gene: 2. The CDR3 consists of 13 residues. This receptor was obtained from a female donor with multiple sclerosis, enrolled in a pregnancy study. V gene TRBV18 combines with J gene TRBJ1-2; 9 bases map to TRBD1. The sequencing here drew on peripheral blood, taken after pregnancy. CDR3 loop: CASSPGTGHGYTF. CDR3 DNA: TGTGCCAGCTCACCCGGGACAGGGCATGGCTACACCTTC.